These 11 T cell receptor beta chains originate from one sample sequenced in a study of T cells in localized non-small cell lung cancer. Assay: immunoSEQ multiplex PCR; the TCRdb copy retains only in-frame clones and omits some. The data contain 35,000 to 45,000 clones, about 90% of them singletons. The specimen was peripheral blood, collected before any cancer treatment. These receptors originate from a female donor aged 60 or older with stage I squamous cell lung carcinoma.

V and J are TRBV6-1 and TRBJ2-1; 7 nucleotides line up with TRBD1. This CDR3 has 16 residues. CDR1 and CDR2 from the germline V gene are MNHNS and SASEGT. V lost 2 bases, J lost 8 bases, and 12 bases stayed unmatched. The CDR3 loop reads CASSEPRQGPRDEQFF. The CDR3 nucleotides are TGTGCCAGCAGTGAACCACGACAGGGCCCCCGCGATGAGCAGTTCTTC.

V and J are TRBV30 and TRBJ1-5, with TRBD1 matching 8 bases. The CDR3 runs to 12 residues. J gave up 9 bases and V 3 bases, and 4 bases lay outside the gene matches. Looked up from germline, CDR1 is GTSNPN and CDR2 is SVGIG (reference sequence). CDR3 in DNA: TGTGCCTGGAGCCGGGACAGGCGGCCCCAGCATTTT. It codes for CAWSRDRRPQHF.

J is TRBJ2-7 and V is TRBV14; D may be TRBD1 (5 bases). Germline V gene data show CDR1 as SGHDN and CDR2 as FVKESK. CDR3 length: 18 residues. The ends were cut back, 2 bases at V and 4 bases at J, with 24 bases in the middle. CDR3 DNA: TGTGCCAGCAGCCAAAGTCAAGAATGGAACAGGAAAGGATACGAGCAGTACTTC. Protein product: CASSQSQEWNRKGYEQYF.

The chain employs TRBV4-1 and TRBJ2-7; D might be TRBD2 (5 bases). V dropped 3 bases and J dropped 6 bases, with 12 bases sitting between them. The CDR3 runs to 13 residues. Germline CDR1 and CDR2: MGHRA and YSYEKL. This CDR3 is CASSQSRSGEQYF. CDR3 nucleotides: TGCGCCAGCAGCCAGAGCCGAAGCGGCGAGCAGTACTTC.

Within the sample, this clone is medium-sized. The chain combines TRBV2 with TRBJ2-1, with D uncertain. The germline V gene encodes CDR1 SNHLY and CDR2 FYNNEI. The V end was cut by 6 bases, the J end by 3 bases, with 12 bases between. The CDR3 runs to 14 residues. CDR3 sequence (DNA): TGTGCCAGCAGAACAGAGATGGGCTACAATGAGCAGTTCTTC. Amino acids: CASRTEMGYNEQFF.

The CDR3 DNA is TGTGCCAGCAGCCCTAGGACAGGGAAGGGCGAGCAGTACTTC. Amino acid sequence: CASSPRTGKGEQYF. The chain combines TRBV11-3 with TRBJ2-7; 8 bases match TRBD1. V lost 5 bases, J lost 6 bases, and 9 bases stayed unmatched. This CDR3 comprises 14 residues. Germline loops: CDR1 SGHNT, CDR2 YENEEA.

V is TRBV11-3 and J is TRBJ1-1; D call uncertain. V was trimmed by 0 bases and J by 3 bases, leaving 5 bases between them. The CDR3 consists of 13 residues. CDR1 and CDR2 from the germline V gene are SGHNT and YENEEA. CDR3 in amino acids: CASSLDRDTEAFF. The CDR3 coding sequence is TGTGCCAGCAGCTTAGATCGTGACACTGAAGCTTTCTTT. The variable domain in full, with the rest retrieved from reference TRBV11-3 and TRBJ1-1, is EAGVVQSPRYKIIEKKQPVAFWCNPISGHNTLYWYLQNLGQGPELLIRYENEEAVDDSQLPKDRFSAERLKGVDSTLKIQPAELGDSAVYLCASSLDRDTEAFFGQGTRLTVV.

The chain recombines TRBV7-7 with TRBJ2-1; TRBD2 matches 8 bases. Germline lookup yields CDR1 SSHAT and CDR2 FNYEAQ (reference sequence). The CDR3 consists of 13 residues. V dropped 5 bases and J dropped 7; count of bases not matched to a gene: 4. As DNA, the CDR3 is TGTGCCAGCAGCCTGTCTAGCGGGAATGAGCAGTTCTTC. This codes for CASSLSSGNEQFF.

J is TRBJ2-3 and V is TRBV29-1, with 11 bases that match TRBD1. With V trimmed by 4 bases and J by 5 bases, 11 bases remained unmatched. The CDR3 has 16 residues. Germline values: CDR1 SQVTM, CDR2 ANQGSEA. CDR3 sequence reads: CSVAAWDRGSGDTQYF. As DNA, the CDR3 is TGCAGCGTTGCGGCCTGGGACAGGGGGTCCGGAGATACGCAGTATTTT.

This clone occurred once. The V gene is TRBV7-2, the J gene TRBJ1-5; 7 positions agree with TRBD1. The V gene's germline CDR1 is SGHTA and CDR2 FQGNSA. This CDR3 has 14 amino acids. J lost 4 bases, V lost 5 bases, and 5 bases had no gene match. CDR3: CASSQDRWNQPQHF. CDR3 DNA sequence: TGTGCCAGCAGCCAGGACAGGTGGAATCAGCCCCAGCATTTT.

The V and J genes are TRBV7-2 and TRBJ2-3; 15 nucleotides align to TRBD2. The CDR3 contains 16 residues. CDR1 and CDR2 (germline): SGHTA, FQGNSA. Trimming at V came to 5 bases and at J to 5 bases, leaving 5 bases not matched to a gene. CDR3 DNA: TGTGCCAGCAGCCAGGGACTAGCGGGAGGATTAGATACGCAGTATTTT. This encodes CASSQGLAGGLDTQYF.